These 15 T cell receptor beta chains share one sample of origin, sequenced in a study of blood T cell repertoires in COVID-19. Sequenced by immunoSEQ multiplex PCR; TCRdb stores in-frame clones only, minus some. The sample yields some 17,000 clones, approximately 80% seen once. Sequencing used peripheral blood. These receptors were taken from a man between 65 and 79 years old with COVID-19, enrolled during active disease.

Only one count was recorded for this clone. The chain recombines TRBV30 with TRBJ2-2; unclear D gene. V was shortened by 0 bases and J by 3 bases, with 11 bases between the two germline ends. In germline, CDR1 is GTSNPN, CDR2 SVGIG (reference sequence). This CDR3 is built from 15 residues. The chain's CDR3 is CAWSVLPVYTGELFF. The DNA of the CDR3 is TGTGCCTGGAGTGTACTCCCGGTCTACACCGGGGAGCTGTTTTTT.

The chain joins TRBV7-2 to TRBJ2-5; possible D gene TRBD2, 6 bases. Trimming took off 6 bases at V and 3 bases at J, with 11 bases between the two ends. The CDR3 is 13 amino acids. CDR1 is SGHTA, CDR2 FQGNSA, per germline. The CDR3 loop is CASSPTREETQYF. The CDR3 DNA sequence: TGTGCCAGCAGTCCGACTAGGGAAGAGACCCAGTACTTC.

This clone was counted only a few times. The DNA of the CDR3 is TGTGCCAGCCGTAATCCAGGGTCTGGGGAAAAACTGTTTTTT. It is translated as CASRNPGSGEKLFF. The V gene is TRBV5-4, the J gene TRBJ1-4, with D perhaps matching TRBD1 (5 bases). The CDR3 has 14 amino acids. Germline V gives CDR1 SGHNT, CDR2 YYREEE (reference sequence). Trimming left V 7 bases short and J 8 bases short, with 18 bases between.

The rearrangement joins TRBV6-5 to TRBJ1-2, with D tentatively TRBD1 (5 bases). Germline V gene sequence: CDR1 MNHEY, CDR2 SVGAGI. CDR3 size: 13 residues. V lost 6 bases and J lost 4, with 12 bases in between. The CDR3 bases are TGTGCCAGCAGGTTCCCCGGGGGCTATGGCTACACCTTC. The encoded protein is CASRFPGGYGYTF.

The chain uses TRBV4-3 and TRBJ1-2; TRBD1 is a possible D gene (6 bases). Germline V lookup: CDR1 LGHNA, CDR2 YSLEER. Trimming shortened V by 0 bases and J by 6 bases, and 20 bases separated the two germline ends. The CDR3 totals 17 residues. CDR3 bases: TGCGCCAGCAGCCAAGATTGGGGGCGCGGTGTACTCCATGGCTACACCTTC. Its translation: CASSQDWGRGVLHGYTF.

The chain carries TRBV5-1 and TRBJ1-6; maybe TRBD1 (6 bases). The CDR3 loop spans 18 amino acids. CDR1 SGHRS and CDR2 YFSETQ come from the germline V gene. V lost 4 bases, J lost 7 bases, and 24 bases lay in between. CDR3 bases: TGCGCCAGCAGCCGGAGAATTGACAGGTCTTTAGGGAATTCACCCCTCCACTTT. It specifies CASSRRIDRSLGNSPLHF.

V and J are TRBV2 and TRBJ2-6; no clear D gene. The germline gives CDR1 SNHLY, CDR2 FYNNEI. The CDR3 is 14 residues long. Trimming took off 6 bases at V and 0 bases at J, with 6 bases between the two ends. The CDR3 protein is CASRGHSGANVLTF. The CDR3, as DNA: TGTGCCAGCAGGGGCCACTCTGGGGCCAACGTCCTGACTTTC. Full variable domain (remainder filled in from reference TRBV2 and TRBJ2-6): EPEVTQTPSHQVTQMGQEVILRCVPISNHLYFYWYRQILGQKVEFLVSFYNNEISEKSEIFDDQFSVERPDGSNFTLKIRSTKLEDSAMYFCASRGHSGANVLTFGAGSRLTVL.

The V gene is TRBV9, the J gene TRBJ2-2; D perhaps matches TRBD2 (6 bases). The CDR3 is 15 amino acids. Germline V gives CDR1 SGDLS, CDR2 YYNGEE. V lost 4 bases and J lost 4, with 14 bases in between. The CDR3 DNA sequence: TGTGCCAGCAGCCACCGGAGGGATGGCACCGGGGAGCTGTTTTTT. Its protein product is CASSHRRDGTGELFF. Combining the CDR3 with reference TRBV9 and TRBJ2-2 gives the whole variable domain DSGVTQTPKHLITATGQRVTLRCSPRSGDLSVYWYQQSLDQGLQFLIQYYNGEERAKGNILERFSAQQFPDLHSELNLSSLELGDSALYFCASSHRRDGTGELFFGEGSRLTVL.

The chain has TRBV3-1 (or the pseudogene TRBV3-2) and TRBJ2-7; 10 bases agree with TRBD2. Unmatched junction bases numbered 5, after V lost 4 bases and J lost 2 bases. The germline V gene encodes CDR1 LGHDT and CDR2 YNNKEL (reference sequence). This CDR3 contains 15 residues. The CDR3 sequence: CASSPAGGRAYEQYF. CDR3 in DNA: TGTGCCAGCAGCCCAGCGGGAGGGCGAGCCTACGAGCAGTACTTC.

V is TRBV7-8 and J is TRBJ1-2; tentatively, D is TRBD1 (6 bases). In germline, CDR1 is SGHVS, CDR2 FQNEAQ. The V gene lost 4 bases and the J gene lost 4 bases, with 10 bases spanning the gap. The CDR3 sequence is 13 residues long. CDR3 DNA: TGTGCCAGCAGCTCCACAGGGCGCTATGGCTACACCTTC. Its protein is CASSSTGRYGYTF.

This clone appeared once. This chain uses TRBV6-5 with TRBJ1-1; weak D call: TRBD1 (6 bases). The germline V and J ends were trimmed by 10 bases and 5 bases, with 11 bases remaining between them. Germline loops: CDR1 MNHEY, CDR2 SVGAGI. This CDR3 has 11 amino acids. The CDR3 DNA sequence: TGTGCCACGAAGGGGGAGACTGAAGCTTTCTTT. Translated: CATKGETEAFF.

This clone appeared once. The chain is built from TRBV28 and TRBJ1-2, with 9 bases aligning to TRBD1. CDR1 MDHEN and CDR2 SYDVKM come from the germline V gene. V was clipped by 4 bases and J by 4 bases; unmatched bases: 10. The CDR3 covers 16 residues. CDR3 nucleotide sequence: TGTGCCAGCAGTTCCCTGTACAGGGGGCGGGGCTATGGCTACACCTTC. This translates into CASSSLYRGRGYGYTF.

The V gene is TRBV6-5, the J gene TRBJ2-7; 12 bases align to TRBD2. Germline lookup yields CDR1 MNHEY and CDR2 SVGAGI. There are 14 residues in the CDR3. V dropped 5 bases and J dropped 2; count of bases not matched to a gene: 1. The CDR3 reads CASSLAGGTYEQYF. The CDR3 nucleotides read TGTGCCAGCAGTCTAGCGGGAGGGACCTACGAGCAGTACTTC.

CDR3 protein: CASSDGNSGGSGYTF. In DNA, the CDR3 is TGTGCCAGCAGCGATGGGAACTCGGGAGGGTCTGGCTACACCTTC. This chain connects TRBV6-5 to TRBJ1-2, with D uncertain. The CDR3 has 15 amino acids. Germline CDR1 MNHEY, CDR2 SVGAGI. V dropped 6 bases and J dropped 7 bases, with 21 bases sitting between them.

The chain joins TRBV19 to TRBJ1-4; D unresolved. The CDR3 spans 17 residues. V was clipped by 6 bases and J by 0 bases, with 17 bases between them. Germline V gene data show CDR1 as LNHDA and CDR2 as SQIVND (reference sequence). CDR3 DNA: TGTGCCAGTAGCCGGAGAGGGAACAGAGCAACTAATGAAAAACTGTTTTTT. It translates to CASSRRGNRATNEKLFF.